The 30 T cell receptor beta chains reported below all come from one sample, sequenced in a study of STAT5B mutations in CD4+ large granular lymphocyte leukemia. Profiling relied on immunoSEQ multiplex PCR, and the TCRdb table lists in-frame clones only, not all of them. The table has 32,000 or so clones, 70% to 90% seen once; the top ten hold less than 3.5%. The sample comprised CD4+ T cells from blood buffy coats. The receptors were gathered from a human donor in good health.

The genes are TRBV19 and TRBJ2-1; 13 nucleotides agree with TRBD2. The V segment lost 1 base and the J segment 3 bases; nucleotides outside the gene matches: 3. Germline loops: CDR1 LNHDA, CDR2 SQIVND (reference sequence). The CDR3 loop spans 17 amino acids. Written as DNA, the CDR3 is TGTGCCAGTAGTATAGGTCGGACTAGCGGGAGCTACAATGAGCAGTTCTTC. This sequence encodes CASSIGRTSGSYNEQFF.

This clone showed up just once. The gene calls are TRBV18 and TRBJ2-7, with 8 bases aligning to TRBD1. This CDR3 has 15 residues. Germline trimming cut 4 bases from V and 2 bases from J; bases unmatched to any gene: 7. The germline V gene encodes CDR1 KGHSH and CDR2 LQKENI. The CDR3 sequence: CASSLGQGKPYEQYF. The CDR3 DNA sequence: TGTGCCAGCTCACTAGGACAGGGCAAACCCTACGAGCAGTACTTC.

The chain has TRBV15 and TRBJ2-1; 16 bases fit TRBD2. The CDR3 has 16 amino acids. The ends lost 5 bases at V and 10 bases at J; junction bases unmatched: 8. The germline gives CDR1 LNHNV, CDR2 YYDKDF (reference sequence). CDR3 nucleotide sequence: TGTGCCACCAGCCCTCAGGGACTAGCGGGAGGGTACGAGCAGTTCTTC. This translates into CATSPQGLAGGYEQFF.

CDR3 DNA sequence: TGTGCCAGCAGTGAAGGCGGGAACCCCTACAATGAGCAGTTCTTC. Translating it yields CASSEGGNPYNEQFF. This chain uses TRBV25-1 with TRBJ2-1, with a possible D match to TRBD2 (6 bases). The CDR3 has 15 residues. Deletions cut 2 bases from V and 2 bases from J, with 10 bases between. The germline CDR1 and CDR2 sequences are MGHDK and SYGVNS.

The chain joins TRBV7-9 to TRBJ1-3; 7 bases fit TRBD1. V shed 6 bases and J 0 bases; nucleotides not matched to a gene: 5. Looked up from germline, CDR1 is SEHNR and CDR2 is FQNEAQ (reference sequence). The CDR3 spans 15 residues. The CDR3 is CASSGQAISGNTIYF. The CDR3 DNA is TGTGCCAGCAGTGGACAGGCCATCTCTGGAAACACCATATATTTT.

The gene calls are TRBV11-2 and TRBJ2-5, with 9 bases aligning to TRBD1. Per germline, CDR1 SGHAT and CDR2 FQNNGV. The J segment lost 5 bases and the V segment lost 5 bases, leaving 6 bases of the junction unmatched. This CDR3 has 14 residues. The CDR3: CASSVRDRDETQYF. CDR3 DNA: TGTGCCAGCAGCGTCCGGGACAGGGACGAGACCCAGTACTTC.

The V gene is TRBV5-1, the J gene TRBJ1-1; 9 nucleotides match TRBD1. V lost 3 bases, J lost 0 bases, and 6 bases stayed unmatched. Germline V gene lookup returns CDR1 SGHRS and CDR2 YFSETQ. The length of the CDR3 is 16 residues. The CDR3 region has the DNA TGCGCCAGCAGCTGGGGACAGGGACACATGAACACTGAAGCTTTCTTT. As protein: CASSWGQGHMNTEAFF.

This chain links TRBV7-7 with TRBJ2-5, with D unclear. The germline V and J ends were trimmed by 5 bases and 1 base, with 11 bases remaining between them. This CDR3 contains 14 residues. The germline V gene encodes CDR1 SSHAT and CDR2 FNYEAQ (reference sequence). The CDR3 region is CASSLLGFQETQYF. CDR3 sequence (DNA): TGTGCCAGCAGCCTGCTGGGGTTCCAAGAGACCCAGTACTTC.

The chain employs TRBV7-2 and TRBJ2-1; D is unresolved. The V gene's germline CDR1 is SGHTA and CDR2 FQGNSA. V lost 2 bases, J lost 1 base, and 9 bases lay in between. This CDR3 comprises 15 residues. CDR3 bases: TGTGCCAGCAGCTTACAGTACGGGTCCTACAATGAGCAGTTCTTC. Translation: CASSLQYGSYNEQFF.

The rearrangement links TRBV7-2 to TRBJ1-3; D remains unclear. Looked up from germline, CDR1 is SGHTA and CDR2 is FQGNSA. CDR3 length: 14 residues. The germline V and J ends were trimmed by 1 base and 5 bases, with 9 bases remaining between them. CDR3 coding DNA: TGTGCCAGCAGCTTAGAATGGACCCGAAACACCATATATTTT. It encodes CASSLEWTRNTIYF.

The CDR3 DNA is TGTGCCAGCAGCGTAGGCCCTAGCGGCGGAAGTCAGCAGTTCTTC. Amino acids: CASSVGPSGGSQQFF. This sequence joins TRBV9 and TRBJ2-1; 7 bases align to TRBD2. This CDR3 spans 15 amino acids. Germline CDR1 is SGDLS and CDR2 is YYNGEE. The ends lost 0 bases at V and 11 bases at J; junction bases unmatched: 11.

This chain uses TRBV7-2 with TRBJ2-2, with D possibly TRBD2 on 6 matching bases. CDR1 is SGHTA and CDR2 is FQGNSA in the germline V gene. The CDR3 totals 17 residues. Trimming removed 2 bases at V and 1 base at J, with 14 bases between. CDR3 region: CASSLREDNKNTGELFF. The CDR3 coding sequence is TGTGCCAGCAGCTTAAGGGAGGACAACAAGAACACCGGGGAGCTGTTTTTT. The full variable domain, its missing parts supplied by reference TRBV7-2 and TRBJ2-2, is GAGVSQSPSNKVTEKGKDVELRCDPISGHTALYWYRQSLGQGLEFLIYFQGNSAPDKSGLPSDRFSAERTGGSVSTLTIQRTQQEDSAVYLCASSLREDNKNTGELFFGEGSRLTVL.

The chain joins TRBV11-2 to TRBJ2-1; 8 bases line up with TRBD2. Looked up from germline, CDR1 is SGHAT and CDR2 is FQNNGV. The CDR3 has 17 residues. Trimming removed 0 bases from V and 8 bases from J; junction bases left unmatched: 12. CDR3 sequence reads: CASSLDPGLATWYEQFF. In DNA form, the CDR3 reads TGTGCCAGCAGCTTAGATCCCGGACTAGCTACGTGGTATGAGCAGTTCTTC.

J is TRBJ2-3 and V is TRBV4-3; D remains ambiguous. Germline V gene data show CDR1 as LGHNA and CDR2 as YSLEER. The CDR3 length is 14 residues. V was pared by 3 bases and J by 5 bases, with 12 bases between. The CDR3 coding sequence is TGCGCCAGCAGCCAGACTGGAGCACAAGATACGCAGTATTTT. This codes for CASSQTGAQDTQYF.

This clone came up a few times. The CDR3 is CASSFGPRSPYEQYF. The CDR3 bases are TGTGCCAGCAGTTTCGGCCCGCGATCCCCCTACGAGCAGTACTTC. V is TRBV28 and J is TRBJ2-7; D is uncertain. Germline CDR1 and CDR2: MDHEN and SYDVKM. The V end lost 3 bases, the J end lost 2 bases, and 14 bases lay between the germline ends. CDR3 length: 15 residues.

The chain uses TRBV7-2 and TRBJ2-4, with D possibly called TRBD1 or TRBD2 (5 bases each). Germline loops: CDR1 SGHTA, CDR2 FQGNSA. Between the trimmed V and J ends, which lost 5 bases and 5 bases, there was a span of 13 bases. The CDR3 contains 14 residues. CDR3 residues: CASSRVGVENIQYF. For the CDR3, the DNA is TGTGCCAGCAGCCGAGTGGGGGTAGAAAACATTCAGTACTTC.

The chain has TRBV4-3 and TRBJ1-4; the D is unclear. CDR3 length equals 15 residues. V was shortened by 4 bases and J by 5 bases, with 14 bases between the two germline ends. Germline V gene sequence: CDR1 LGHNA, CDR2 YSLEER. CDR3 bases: TGCGCCAGCAGCCCTGGAGACATATCGAATGAAAAACTGTTTTTT. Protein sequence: CASSPGDISNEKLFF.

In nucleotides, the CDR3 is TGTGCCAGCAGCCCCCTCTGGGGAGTTGGAAACACCATATATTTT. It encodes CASSPLWGVGNTIYF. The chain recombines TRBV5-5 with TRBJ1-3; D is unclear. Trimming pared 4 bases from V and 3 bases from J, leaving 14 bases between. CDR1 is SGHKS and CDR2 is YYEKEE in the germline V gene (reference sequence). The CDR3 length is 15 residues.

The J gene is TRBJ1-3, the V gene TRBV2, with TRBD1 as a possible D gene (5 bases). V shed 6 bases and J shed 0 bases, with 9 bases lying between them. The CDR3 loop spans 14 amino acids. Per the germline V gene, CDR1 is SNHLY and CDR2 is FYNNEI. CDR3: CASRKGTSGNTIYF. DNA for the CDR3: TGTGCCAGCAGAAAAGGGACCTCTGGAAACACCATATATTTT. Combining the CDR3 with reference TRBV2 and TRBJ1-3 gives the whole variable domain EPEVTQTPSHQVTQMGQEVILRCVPISNHLYFYWYRQILGQKVEFLVSFYNNEISEKSEIFDDQFSVERPDGSNFTLKIRSTKLEDSAMYFCASRKGTSGNTIYFGEGSWLTVV.

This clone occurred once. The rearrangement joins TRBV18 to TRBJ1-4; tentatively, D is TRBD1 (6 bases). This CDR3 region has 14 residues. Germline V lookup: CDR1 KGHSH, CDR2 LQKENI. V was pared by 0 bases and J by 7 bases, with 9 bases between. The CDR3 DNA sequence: TGTGCCAGCTCACCACCCGGCAGGGGTGAAAAACTGTTTTTT. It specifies CASSPPGRGEKLFF.

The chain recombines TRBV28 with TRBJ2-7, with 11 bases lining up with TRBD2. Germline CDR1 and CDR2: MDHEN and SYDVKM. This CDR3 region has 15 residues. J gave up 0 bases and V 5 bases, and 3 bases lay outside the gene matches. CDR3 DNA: TGTGCCAGCAGTGGCACTAGCGGGAGCTCCTACGAGCAGTACTTC. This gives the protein CASSGTSGSSYEQYF.

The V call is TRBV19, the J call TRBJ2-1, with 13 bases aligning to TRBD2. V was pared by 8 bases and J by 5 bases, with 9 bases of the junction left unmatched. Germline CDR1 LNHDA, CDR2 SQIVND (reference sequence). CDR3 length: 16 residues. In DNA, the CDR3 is TGTGCCAGTGGACCGACTAGCGGGAGGATGAACAATGAGCAGTTCTTC. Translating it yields CASGPTSGRMNNEQFF. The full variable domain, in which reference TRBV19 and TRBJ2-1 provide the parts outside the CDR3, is DGGITQSPKYLFRKEGQNVTLSCEQNLNHDAMYWYRQDPGQGLRLIYYSQIVNDFQKGDIAEGYSVSREKKESFPLTVTSAQKNPTAFYLCASGPTSGRMNNEQFFGPGTRLTVL.

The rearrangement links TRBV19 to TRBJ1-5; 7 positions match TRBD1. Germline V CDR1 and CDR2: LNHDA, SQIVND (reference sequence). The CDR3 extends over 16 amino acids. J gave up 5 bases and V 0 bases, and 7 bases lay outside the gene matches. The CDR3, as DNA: TGTGCCAGTAGTATAGATGGGGCAGGGGGTTATCAGCCCCAGCATTTT. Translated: CASSIDGAGGYQPQHF.

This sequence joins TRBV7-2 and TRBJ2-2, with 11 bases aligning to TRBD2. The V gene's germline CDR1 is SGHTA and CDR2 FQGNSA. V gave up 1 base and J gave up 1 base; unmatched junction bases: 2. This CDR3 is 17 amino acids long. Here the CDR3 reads CASSLVLAGGNTGELFF. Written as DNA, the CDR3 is TGTGCCAGCAGCTTAGTCCTAGCGGGAGGGAACACCGGGGAGCTGTTTTTT. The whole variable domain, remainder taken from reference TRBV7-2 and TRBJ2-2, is GAGVSQSPSNKVTEKGKDVELRCDPISGHTALYWYRQSLGQGLEFLIYFQGNSAPDKSGLPSDRFSAERTGGSVSTLTIQRTQQEDSAVYLCASSLVLAGGNTGELFFGEGSRLTVL.

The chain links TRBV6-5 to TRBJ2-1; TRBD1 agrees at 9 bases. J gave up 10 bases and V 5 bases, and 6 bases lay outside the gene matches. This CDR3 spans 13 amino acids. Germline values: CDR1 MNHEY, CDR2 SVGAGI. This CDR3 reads CASSTTGGREQFF. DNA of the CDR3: TGTGCCAGCAGTACCACAGGGGGCAGGGAGCAGTTCTTC.

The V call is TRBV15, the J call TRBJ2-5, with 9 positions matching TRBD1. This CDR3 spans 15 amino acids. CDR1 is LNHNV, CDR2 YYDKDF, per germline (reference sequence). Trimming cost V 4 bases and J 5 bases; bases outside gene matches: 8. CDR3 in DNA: TGTGCCACCAGCACAGTGGGACAGGGAATGGAGACCCAGTACTTC. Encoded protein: CATSTVGQGMETQYF. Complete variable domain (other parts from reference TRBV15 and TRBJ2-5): DAMVIQNPRYQVTQFGKPVTLSCSQTLNHNVMYWYQQKSSQAPKLLFHYYDKDFNNEADTPDNFQSRRPNTSFCFLDIRSPGLGDTAMYLCATSTVGQGMETQYFGPGTRLLVL.

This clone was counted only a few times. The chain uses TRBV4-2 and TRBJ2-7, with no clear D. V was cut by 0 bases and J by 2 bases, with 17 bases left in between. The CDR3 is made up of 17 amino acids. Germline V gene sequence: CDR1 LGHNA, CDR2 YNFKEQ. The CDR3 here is CASSQDLRSHLPYEQYF. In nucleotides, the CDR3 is TGTGCCAGCAGCCAAGATCTTCGGTCTCATCTCCCCTACGAGCAGTACTTC.

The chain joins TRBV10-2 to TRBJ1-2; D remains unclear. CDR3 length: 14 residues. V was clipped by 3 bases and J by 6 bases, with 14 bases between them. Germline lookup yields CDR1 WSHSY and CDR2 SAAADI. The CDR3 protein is CASSDRNLPDGYTF. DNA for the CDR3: TGCGCCAGCAGTGATAGGAACCTTCCGGATGGCTACACCTTC.

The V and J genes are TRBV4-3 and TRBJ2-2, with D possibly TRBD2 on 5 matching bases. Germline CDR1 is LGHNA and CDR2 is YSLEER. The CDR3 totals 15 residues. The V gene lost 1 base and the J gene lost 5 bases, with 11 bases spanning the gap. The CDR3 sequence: CASSQVFGVTGELFF. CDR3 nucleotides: TGCGCCAGCAGCCAAGTCTTCGGGGTGACCGGGGAGCTGTTTTTT.

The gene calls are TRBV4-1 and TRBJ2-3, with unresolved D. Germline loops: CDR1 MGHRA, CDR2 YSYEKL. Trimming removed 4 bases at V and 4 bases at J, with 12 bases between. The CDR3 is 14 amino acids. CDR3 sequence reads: CASSLTESADTQYF. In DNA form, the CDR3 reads TGCGCCAGCAGCCTCACCGAGAGCGCAGATACGCAGTATTTT.